What follows describes a single TCR beta chain. Germline CDR1 reads MNHEY; CDR2 reads SVGEGT. The CDR3 covers 15 residues. Germline trimming cut 4 bases from V and 6 bases from J; bases unmatched to any gene: 7. These data belong to a study of blood T cell repertoires in COVID-19. Clones were sequenced by immunoSEQ multiplex PCR, and TCRdb holds only the in-frame ones, with some missing. The data hold roughly 120,000 clones, with 75% to 90% observed a single time. Patients from Seattle were sampled longitudinally, starting during active infection. The gene calls are TRBV6-2 or TRBV6-3 and TRBJ2-2; TRBD2 aligns across 8 bases. The sequence derives from a woman older than 75 with COVID-19, enrolled during active disease. Sequenced input: peripheral blood. In DNA, the CDR3 is TGTGCCAGCAGTTCCGGGACTAGTTACTCCGGGGAGCTGTTTTTT. Translated, it gives CASSSGTSYSGELFF.